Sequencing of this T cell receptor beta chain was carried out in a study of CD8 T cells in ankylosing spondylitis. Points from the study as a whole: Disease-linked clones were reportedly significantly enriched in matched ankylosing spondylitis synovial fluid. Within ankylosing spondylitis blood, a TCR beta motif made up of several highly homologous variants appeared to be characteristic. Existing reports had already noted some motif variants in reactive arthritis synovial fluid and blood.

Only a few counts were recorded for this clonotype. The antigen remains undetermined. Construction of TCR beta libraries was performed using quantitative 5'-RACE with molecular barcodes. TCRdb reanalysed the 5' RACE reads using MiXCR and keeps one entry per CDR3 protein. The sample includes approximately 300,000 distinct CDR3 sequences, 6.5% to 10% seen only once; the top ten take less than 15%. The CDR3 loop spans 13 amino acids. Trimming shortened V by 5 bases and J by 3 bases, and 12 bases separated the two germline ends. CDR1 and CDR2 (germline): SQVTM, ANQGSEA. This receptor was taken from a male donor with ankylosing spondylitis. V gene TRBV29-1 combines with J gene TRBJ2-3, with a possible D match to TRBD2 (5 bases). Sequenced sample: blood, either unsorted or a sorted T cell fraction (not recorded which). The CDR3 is CSVHGILTDTQYF. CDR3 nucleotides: TGCAGCGTTCACGGGATCCTAACAGATACGCAGTATTTT.